Shown below are 9 T cell receptor beta chains from a single sample sequenced in a study of PD-L1 blockade in urothelial cancer. The assay was immunoSEQ multiplex PCR, and TCRdb's table has in-frame clones only and misses some. Of 35,000 to 50,000 clones detected, about 80% appear once; the ten largest clones hold 2.5% to 3%. Sequenced material: PBMCs, taken around atezolizumab (anti-PD-L1) treatment. These TCRs come from a man aged 65 to 79 with urothelial cancer.

In DNA form, the CDR3 reads TGTGCCAGCAGTGACTCAGGCGGGACAGACTTAAATCAGCCCCAGCATTTT. It encodes CASSDSGGTDLNQPQHF. The chain couples TRBV6-4 to TRBJ1-5, with TRBD1 matching over 7 bases. V dropped 0 bases and J dropped 4; count of bases not matched to a gene: 9. This CDR3 region has 17 residues. The germline V gene encodes CDR1 MRHNA and CDR2 SNTAGT.

This chain joins TRBV21-1 and TRBJ1-4; the listed D gene, TRBD1, was not tested against the DNA. TRBV21-1 is described as a pseudogene. The CDR3 totals 21 residues. This CDR3 reads CASSKVLSVVQGGFTNEKLFF. The DNA of the CDR3 is TGTGCCAGCAGCAAAGTCTTATCCGTGGTACAGGGTGGTTTTACTAATGAAAAACTGTTTTTT.

The chain carries TRBV11-3 and TRBJ2-1, with 7 bases lining up with TRBD1. CDR3 length equals 15 residues. V trimming: 6 bases; J trimming: 0 bases; junction bases outside the gene matches: 5. Germline V gene lookup returns CDR1 SGHNT and CDR2 YENEEA. The CDR3 DNA reads TGTGCCAGCAGTTCCCGACAGGGCTCCTACAATGAGCAGTTCTTC. This codes for CASSSRQGSYNEQFF.

The chain employs TRBV9 and TRBJ1-3; perhaps TRBD1 as D (6 bases). The CDR3 sequence is 17 residues long. V dropped 0 bases and J dropped 0 bases, with 13 bases sitting between them. Germline CDR1 and CDR2: SGDLS and YYNGEE. In nucleotides, the CDR3 is TGTGCCAGCAGCGTAGCTCCAGGGGATAGCTCTGGAAACACCATATATTTT. Translation: CASSVAPGDSSGNTIYF.

The chain couples TRBV5-8 to TRBJ1-1; D is uncertain. Trimming left V 4 bases short and J 0 bases short, with 7 bases between. This CDR3 has 13 residues. CDR1 SGHTS and CDR2 YDEGEE come from the germline V gene. The CDR3 DNA reads as TGTGCCAGCAGCAACCAGTTGAACACTGAAGCTTTCTTT. Its protein product is CASSNQLNTEAFF. The variable domain in full, completed from reference TRBV5-8 and TRBJ1-1, reads EAGVTQSPTHLIKTRGQQATLRCSPISGHTSVYWYQQALGLGLQFLLWYDEGEERNRGNFPPRFSGRQFPNYSSELNVNALELEDSALYLCASSNQLNTEAFFGQGTRLTVV.

This chain uses TRBV28 with TRBJ2-7; D might be TRBD1 (5 bases). The CDR3 length is 14 residues. Trimming took 6 bases from V and 6 from J, leaving 18 bases between them. In germline, CDR1 is MDHEN, CDR2 SYDVKM. DNA of the CDR3: TGTGCCAGCAGGCCCTCGGTTGGGGCTCCCGAGCAGTACTTC. Encoded protein: CASRPSVGAPEQYF.

The chain combines TRBV6-5 with TRBJ2-2; the D is unclear. Trimming shortened V by 5 bases and J by 3 bases, and 7 bases separated the two germline ends. The CDR3 contains 13 residues. Germline V gene sequence: CDR1 MNHEY, CDR2 SVGAGI. The CDR3 region is CASSGLYTGELFF. In DNA form, the CDR3 reads TGTGCCAGCAGTGGGCTGTACACCGGGGAGCTGTTTTTT.

The J gene is TRBJ1-1, the V gene TRBV29-1; D is undetermined. V was trimmed by 0 bases and J by 5 bases, leaving 10 bases between them. The CDR3 has 13 amino acids. From germline, CDR1 is SQVTM and CDR2 ANQGSEA. CDR3 in amino acids: CSVEEVAGTEAFF. CDR3 nucleotide sequence: TGCAGCGTTGAAGAGGTGGCGGGGACTGAAGCTTTCTTT.

This clone was counted a few times. The rearrangement joins TRBV4-2 to TRBJ1-4; no reliable D call. CDR1 LGHNA and CDR2 YNFKEQ come from the germline V gene. The CDR3 has 16 residues. Trimming took 0 bases from V and 6 from J, leaving 14 bases between them. As DNA, the CDR3 is TGTGCCAGCAGCCAAGAGGTGATGGCAGATTATGAAAAACTGTTTTTT. This codes for CASSQEVMADYEKLFF.